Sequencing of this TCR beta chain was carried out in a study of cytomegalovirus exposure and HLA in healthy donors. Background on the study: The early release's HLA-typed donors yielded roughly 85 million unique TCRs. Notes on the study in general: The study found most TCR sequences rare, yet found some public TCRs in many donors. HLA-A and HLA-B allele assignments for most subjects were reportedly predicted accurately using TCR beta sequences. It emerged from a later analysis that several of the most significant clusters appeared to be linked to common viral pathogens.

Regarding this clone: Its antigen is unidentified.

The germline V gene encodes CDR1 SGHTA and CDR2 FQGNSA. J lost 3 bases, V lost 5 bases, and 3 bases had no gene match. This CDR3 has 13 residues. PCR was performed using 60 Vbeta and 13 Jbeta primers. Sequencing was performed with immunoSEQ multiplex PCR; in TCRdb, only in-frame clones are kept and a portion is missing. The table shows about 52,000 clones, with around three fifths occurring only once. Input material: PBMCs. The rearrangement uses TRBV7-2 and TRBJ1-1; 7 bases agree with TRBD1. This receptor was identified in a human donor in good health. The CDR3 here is CASSATGDTEAFF. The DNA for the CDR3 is TGTGCCAGCAGCGCCACAGGGGACACTGAAGCTTTCTTT.